These 21 T cell receptor beta chains share one sample of origin, sequenced in a study of beta chain features in type 1 diabetes. The investigators reverse transcribed all of the isolated RNA, so they sequenced expressed TCRB transcripts. Method: immunoSEQ multiplex PCR; TCRdb's copy keeps in-frame clones and lacks some. Among 140,000 to 150,000 clones listed, roughly 48% were seen once. The material sequenced was Tregs from blood. The receptors originated from a man aged 18 to 35 in good health.

This clone was recorded once. The junction does not match germline at one end; this may be a read error. This chain connects TRBV7-2 to TRBJ1-2; tentatively, D is TRBD1 (5 bases). The length of the CDR3 is 14 residues. Germline CDR1 is SGHTA and CDR2 is FQGNSA. CDR3 sequence reads: CASSLVEGYYGYIF. The CDR3 bases are TGTGCCAGCAGCTTAGTGGAGGGGTACTATGGCTACATCTTC. The full variable domain, rest sourced from reference TRBV7-2 and TRBJ1-2, is GAGVSQSPSNKVTEKGKDVELRCDPISGHTALYWYRQSLGQGLEFLIYFQGNSAPDKSGLPSDRFSAERTGGSVSTLTIQRTQQEDSAVYLCASSLVEGYYGYIFGSGTRLTVV.

This clone has only a few counts. The chain is built from TRBV2 and TRBJ2-7; TRBD2 aligns across 8 bases. The CDR3 is made up of 13 amino acids. Looked up from germline, CDR1 is SNHLY and CDR2 is FYNNEI. V dropped 6 bases and J dropped 6; count of bases not matched to a gene: 7. DNA for the CDR3: TGTGCCAGCAGAGCGGGACTAGGTGTCGAGCAGTACTTC. Its protein product is CASRAGLGVEQYF.

This chain connects TRBV5-1 to TRBJ2-7; no definite D call. The CDR3 sequence is 12 residues long. Trimming left V 4 bases short and J 2 bases short, with 7 bases between. In germline, CDR1 is SGHRS, CDR2 YFSETQ. The CDR3 region has the DNA TGCGCCAGCAGCCCCGGTACCTACGAGCAGTACTTC. It translates to CASSPGTYEQYF.

This clone was detected a few times. The chain uses TRBV30 and TRBJ1-3, with D tentatively TRBD1 (5 bases). The CDR3 consists of 11 residues. Germline assignment: CDR1 GTSNPN and CDR2 SVGIG (reference sequence). The chain's CDR3 is CGCLDTYTIYF. CDR3 bases: TGTGGGTGCCTGGACACGTACACCATATATTTT.

This clone has a handful of counts. The J gene is TRBJ2-3, the V gene TRBV5-1, with 7 bases aligning to TRBD1. The CDR3 loop spans 15 amino acids. The germline V gene encodes CDR1 SGHRS and CDR2 YFSETQ. Trimming cost V 2 bases and J 4 bases; bases outside gene matches: 7. This CDR3 is CASSFVEGASDTQYF. The CDR3 coding sequence is TGCGCCAGCAGCTTCGTAGAGGGGGCGTCAGATACGCAGTATTTT.

This clone was detected only a few times. This rearrangement joins TRBV5-1 to TRBJ1-5; TRBD1 aligns across 9 bases. The V and J ends lost 4 bases and 5 bases, in that order; junction bases with no gene match: 4. The CDR3 sequence is 14 residues long. CDR1 and CDR2 (germline): SGHRS, YFSETQ. The CDR3 protein is CASSPDRGDQPQHF. The CDR3 DNA reads as TGCGCCAGCAGCCCGGACAGGGGTGATCAGCCCCAGCATTTT.

The chain is built from TRBV7-3 and TRBJ2-2; no definite D call. V was cut by 5 bases and J by 1 base, with 8 bases left in between. The CDR3 has 14 amino acids. In germline, CDR1 is SGHTA, CDR2 FQGTGA. CDR3 amino acids: CASSQNWNTGELFF. The DNA for the CDR3 is TGTGCCAGCAGCCAAAACTGGAACACCGGGGAGCTGTTTTTT.

The V gene is TRBV18, the J gene TRBJ2-7, with TRBD1 identical over 9 bases. V shed 3 bases and J 3 bases; nucleotides not matched to a gene: 3. Germline CDR1 reads KGHSH; CDR2 reads LQKENI. The CDR3 is 14 amino acids. The CDR3 nucleotides are TGTGCCAGCTCACCGAGGACAGGGGACTACGAGCAGTACTTC. It encodes CASSPRTGDYEQYF.

The chain employs TRBV7-9 and TRBJ2-3, with 8 bases matching TRBD1. The CDR3 sequence is 13 residues long. Looked up from germline, CDR1 is SEHNR and CDR2 is FQNEAQ (reference sequence). The V and J ends lost 6 bases and 1 base, in that order; junction bases with no gene match: 0. CDR3 residues: CASRTGGTDTQYF. CDR3 nucleotide sequence: TGTGCCAGCAGGACAGGGGGCACAGATACGCAGTATTTT.

The chain joins TRBV7-2 to TRBJ1-1; D is perhaps TRBD1 (5 bases). CDR1 is SGHTA and CDR2 is FQGNSA in the germline V gene. This CDR3 region has 19 residues. The V and J ends lost 4 bases and 1 base respectively, with 25 bases between them. CDR3 bases: TGTGCCAGCAGCTCCCGGATCCTCCACAGGCGACTTAAGAACACTGAAGCTTTCTTT. Protein: CASSSRILHRRLKNTEAFF.

This chain's CDR3 is CASSTVEEKSPLHF. DNA for the CDR3: TGTGCCAGCTCCACGGTGGAGGAAAAATCACCCCTCCACTTT. The chain is built from TRBV6-6 and TRBJ1-6; D not resolved. V was trimmed by 8 bases and J by 10 bases, leaving 18 bases between them. There are 14 residues in the CDR3. Germline CDR1 and CDR2: MNHNY and SVGAGI (reference sequence).

The J gene is TRBJ1-2, the V gene TRBV7-9; D remains unclear. Germline CDR1 SEHNR, CDR2 FQNEAQ (reference sequence). The CDR3 runs to 11 residues. Trimming stripped 3 bases from V and 4 bases from J, with 3 bases between. In nucleotides, the CDR3 is TGTGCCAGCAGCTTTAGCTATGGCTACACCTTC. Its protein product is CASSFSYGYTF.

A word on this clone: Different DNA sequences within this sample yield the same CDR3. This rearrangement joins TRBV19 to TRBJ2-5; perhaps TRBD1 as D (5 bases). The ends were cut back, 4 bases at V and 5 bases at J, with 17 bases in the middle. CDR1 is LNHDA and CDR2 is SQIVND in the germline V gene (reference sequence). CDR3 length: 15 amino acids. This CDR3 is CASSRLAGLRETQYF. Here the CDR3 DNA reads TGTGCCAGTAGTAGGTTAGCAGGGCTGCGGGAGACCCAGTACTTC.

The J gene is TRBJ1-3, the V gene TRBV28; D is unclear. CDR1 MDHEN and CDR2 SYDVKM come from the germline V gene. With 7 bases removed from V and 0 bases from J, the gap between germline ends came to 10 bases. The CDR3 has 14 residues. The CDR3 loop reads CASISGVSGNTIYF. The CDR3, as DNA: TGTGCCAGCATATCGGGAGTCTCTGGAAACACCATATATTTT.

The chain uses TRBV5-4 and TRBJ2-5; D may be TRBD1 (5 bases). The J call is uncertain, as TRBJ2-7 better fits the DNA end. Germline V gene sequence: CDR1 SGHNT, CDR2 YYREEE (reference sequence). The length of the CDR3 is 15 residues. CDR3 protein: CASSLGRTGSYEQYF. The CDR3 coding sequence is TGTGCCAGCAGCTTGGGCCGAACAGGTTCCTACGAGCAGTACTTC.

This clone was seen only a few times. V and J are TRBV7-9 and TRBJ2-7, with 12 bases matching TRBD2. This CDR3 spans 14 amino acids. V gave up 5 bases and J gave up 4 bases; unmatched junction bases: 3. Germline assignment: CDR1 SEHNR and CDR2 FQNEAQ (reference sequence). The CDR3 sequence is CASSPGTSGYEQYF. CDR3 bases: TGTGCCAGCAGCCCGGGGACTAGCGGGTACGAGCAGTACTTC.

This chain uses TRBV29-1 with TRBJ1-2; 8 bases line up with TRBD1. V gave up 8 bases and J gave up 5 bases; unmatched junction bases: 7. Germline-derived CDR1 and CDR2 are SQVTM and ANQGSEA. The CDR3 is 12 residues long. CDR3 sequence (DNA): TGCAGCTGCCGGGACAGGTCTTATGGCTACACCTTC. Encoded protein: CSCRDRSYGYTF.

This clone was seen a few times. The genes are TRBV5-1 and TRBJ1-4; the D gene is possibly TRBD1 (5 bases). The CDR3 has 14 residues. Trimming removed 5 bases at V and 8 bases at J, with 16 bases between. Germline lookup yields CDR1 SGHRS and CDR2 YFSETQ. In nucleotides, the CDR3 is TGCGCCAGCAGTTCCCGGGCGGGGGGAGAAAAACTGTTTTTT. Translation: CASSSRAGGEKLFF. The variable domain in full, completed from reference TRBV5-1 and TRBJ1-4, reads KAGVTQTPRYLIKTRGQQVTLSCSPISGHRSVSWYQQTPGQGLQFLFEYFSETQRNKGNFPGRFSGRQFSNSRSEMNVSTLELGDSALYLCASSSRAGGEKLFFGSGTQLSVL.

V is TRBV5-1 and J is TRBJ2-5; maybe TRBD1 (6 bases). CDR1 and CDR2 from the germline V gene are SGHRS and YFSETQ. Trimming shortened V by 8 bases and J by 1 base, and 9 bases separated the two germline ends. CDR3 size: 12 residues. DNA for the CDR3: TGCGCCAGTAAGACAGGCCAAGAGACCCAGTACTTC. Translation gives CASKTGQETQYF.

The chain is built from TRBV4-2 and TRBJ2-1, with TRBD2 as a possible D gene (6 bases). CDR1 and CDR2 (germline): LGHNA, YNFKEQ. The CDR3 consists of 17 residues. Trimming stripped 5 bases from V and 7 bases from J, with 24 bases between. CDR3 protein: CASSSDPRGLVENEQFF. For the CDR3, the DNA is TGTGCCAGCAGCTCAGACCCCCGGGGACTGGTGGAAAATGAGCAGTTCTTC.

The chain uses TRBV4-2 and TRBJ1-2; D remains unclear. Germline V lookup: CDR1 LGHNA, CDR2 YNFKEQ. V was shortened by 0 bases and J by 5 bases, with 10 bases between the two germline ends. The CDR3 runs 14 residues. The CDR3 is CASSQDLGGYGYTF. The CDR3 DNA reads as TGTGCCAGCAGCCAAGATTTAGGAGGTTATGGCTACACCTTC.